These 2 T cell receptor beta chains were sequenced from one sample in a study of blood T cell repertoires in COVID-19. Generated by immunoSEQ multiplex PCR, the TCRdb table keeps only in-frame clones and is missing some. The sample lists 45,000 to 55,000 clones; roughly 86% were seen once. Sequenced: peripheral blood. These receptors came from a woman aged 80 or over with acute or convalescent COVID-19.

This clone is a singleton in its sample. This chain joins TRBV18 and TRBJ1-2; D is unclear. CDR1 is KGHSH and CDR2 is LQKENI in the germline V gene. This CDR3 is 12 amino acids long. V was clipped by 3 bases and J by 6 bases, with 8 bases between them. CDR3 sequence: CASSPEGNGYTF. CDR3 DNA sequence: TGTGCCAGCTCACCGGAGGGAAATGGCTACACCTTC.

This chain links TRBV6-5 with TRBJ1-1, with 7 bases lining up with TRBD1. Per the germline V gene, CDR1 is MNHEY and CDR2 is SVGAGI. The CDR3 runs 14 residues. V shed 6 bases and J 2 bases; nucleotides not matched to a gene: 6. In DNA form, the CDR3 reads TGTGCCAGCAGAAAAAGACAGGGTAACACTGAAGCTTTCTTT. Translating it yields CASRKRQGNTEAFF.